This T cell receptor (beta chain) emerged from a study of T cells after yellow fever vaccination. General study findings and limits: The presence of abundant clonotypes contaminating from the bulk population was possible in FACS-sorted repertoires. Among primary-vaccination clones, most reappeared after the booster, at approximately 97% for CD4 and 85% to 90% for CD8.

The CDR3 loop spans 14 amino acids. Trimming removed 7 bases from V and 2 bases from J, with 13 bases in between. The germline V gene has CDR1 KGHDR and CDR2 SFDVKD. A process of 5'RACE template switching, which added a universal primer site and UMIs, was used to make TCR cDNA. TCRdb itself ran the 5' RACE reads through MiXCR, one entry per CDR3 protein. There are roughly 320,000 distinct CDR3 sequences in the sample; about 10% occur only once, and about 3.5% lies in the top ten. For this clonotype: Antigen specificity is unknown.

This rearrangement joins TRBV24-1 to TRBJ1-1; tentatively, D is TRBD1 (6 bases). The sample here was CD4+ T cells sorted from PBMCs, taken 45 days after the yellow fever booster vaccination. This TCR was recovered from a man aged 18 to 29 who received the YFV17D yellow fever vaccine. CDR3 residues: CATRDGQPNTEAFF. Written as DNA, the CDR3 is TGTGCCACCAGGGATGGACAGCCTAACACTGAAGCTTTCTTT.